This passage covers 8 T cell receptor beta chains from one sample sequenced in a study of T cell repertoires in cytomegalovirus infection. In TCRdb, the reads were re-called with MiXCR into one record per CDR3 protein. The sample shows 150,000 to 180,000 distinct CDR3 sequences, about a quarter of them seen only once. Source material: PBMCs. The origin of the receptors is a human donor in good health (CMV status not recorded). Some clones in this sample may be carry-over from other donors' samples.

This clonotype appeared a few times. The gene calls are TRBV20-1 and TRBJ1-4, with TRBD1 identical over 8 bases. The V and J ends lost 2 bases and 6 bases, in that order; junction bases with no gene match: 14. The CDR3 loop spans 17 amino acids. Germline CDR1 is DFQATT and CDR2 is SNEGSKA (reference sequence). CDR3 residues: CSARKLKRTGRDEKLFF. CDR3 DNA sequence: TGCAGTGCTAGAAAACTCAAACGGACAGGGAGGGATGAAAAACTGTTTTTT.

The gene calls are TRBV5-4 and TRBJ2-2; no clear D. Trimming took 1 base from V and 6 from J, leaving 13 bases between them. The CDR3 contains 15 residues. Germline loops: CDR1 SGHNT, CDR2 YYREEE (reference sequence). The CDR3 loop is CASSLLTLGAGELFF. CDR3 bases: TGTGCCAGCAGCTTGTTGACCTTGGGCGCCGGGGAGCTGTTTTTT.

This clonotype occurred many times. The chain joins TRBV7-8 to TRBJ2-3, with 8 bases fitting TRBD2. CDR1 SGHVS and CDR2 FQNEAQ come from the germline V gene. The junction had 8 bases not matched to a gene; V was cut back by 4 bases and J by 5 bases. This CDR3 region has 15 residues. CDR3 in amino acids: CASSYRGGREDTQYF. In DNA form, the CDR3 reads TGTGCCAGCAGCTACCGGGGGGGCCGGGAAGATACGCAGTATTTT.

J is TRBJ2-2 and V is TRBV24-1; 7 bases align to TRBD1. V lost 5 bases and J lost 6; bases outside the gene matches: 5. The length of the CDR3 is 14 residues. Per the germline V gene, CDR1 is KGHDR and CDR2 is SFDVKD. The chain's CDR3 is CATSVPTGSGELFF. The CDR3 coding sequence is TGTGCCACCAGTGTCCCGACAGGGTCCGGGGAGCTGTTTTTT.

The rearrangement uses TRBV12-3 or TRBV12-4 and TRBJ1-2; TRBD1 is a possible D gene (6 bases). The CDR3 runs 15 residues. V shed 3 bases and J shed 4 bases, with 15 bases lying between them. The DNA of the CDR3 is TGTGCCAGCAGTTTGGGAAGGCAGGGGATCTATGGCTACACCTTC. This translates into CASSLGRQGIYGYTF.

The rearrangement joins TRBV28 to TRBJ1-5; D possibly corresponds to TRBD1 (5 bases). The germline CDR1 and CDR2 sequences are MDHEN and SYDVKM. V dropped 10 bases and J dropped 3 bases, with 22 bases sitting between them. There are 16 residues in the CDR3. CDR3 DNA: TGTGCCACTATGGGGCGGGTCCAGGCTTCCAATCAGCCCCAGCATTTT. This gives the protein CATMGRVQASNQPQHF.

The rearrangement uses TRBV7-2 and TRBJ2-5, with 9 bases matching TRBD2. Germline-derived CDR1 and CDR2 are SGHTA and FQGNSA. The J segment lost 2 bases and the V segment lost 2 bases, leaving 6 bases of the junction unmatched. The CDR3 loop spans 16 amino acids. CDR3 nucleotide sequence: TGTGCCAGCAGCTTACTCGGGCTAGCGGGACAAGAGACCCAGTACTTC. Protein product: CASSLLGLAGQETQYF.

The chain joins TRBV20-1 to TRBJ1-1; D unresolved. The CDR3 has 12 residues. In germline, CDR1 is DFQATT, CDR2 SNEGSKA (reference sequence). Trimming took 3 bases from V and 6 from J, leaving 11 bases between them. The chain's CDR3 is CSARPRVPEAFF. CDR3 DNA: TGCAGTGCTAGGCCTAGAGTTCCTGAAGCTTTCTTT.